The 26 T cell receptor beta chains in this list originate from one sample, sequenced in a study of blood T cell repertoires in COVID-19. TCRdb keeps only in-frame clones here, not all; method: immunoSEQ multiplex PCR. This table has 60,000 to 80,000 clones, 84% appearing once. Sequencing used peripheral blood. The receptor source for this set is a man aged 50 or older with active COVID-19.

The V gene is TRBV15, the J gene TRBJ1-4, with 8 nucleotides matching TRBD1. Unmatched junction bases numbered 4, after V lost 3 bases and J lost 4 bases. This CDR3 contains 15 residues. Germline-derived CDR1 and CDR2 are LNHNV and YYDKDF (reference sequence). CDR3 nucleotides: TGTGCCACCAGCAGCCGTGGACAGGGTAATGAAAAACTGTTTTTT. It codes for CATSSRGQGNEKLFF.

The chain couples TRBV9 to TRBJ1-6, with D unclear. Germline CDR1 SGDLS, CDR2 YYNGEE. This CDR3 is built from 12 residues. The CDR3 spells CASGLSGSPLHF. The CDR3 bases are TGTGCAAGCGGCCTATCGGGGTCACCCCTCCACTTT. Combining the CDR3 with reference TRBV9 and TRBJ1-6 gives the whole variable domain DSGVTQTPKHLITATGQRVTLRCSPRSGDLSVYWYQQSLDQGLQFLIQYYNGEERAKGNILERFSAQQFPDLHSELNLSSLELGDSALYFCASGLSGSPLHFGNGTRLTVT.

This clone was observed a single time. CDR3: CASSPRDGVTEAFF. The CDR3 nucleotides read TGTGCCAGTAGCCCTCGAGACGGGGTGACTGAAGCTTTCTTT. The chain carries TRBV19 and TRBJ1-1; D unclear. The CDR3 runs to 14 residues. Germline CDR1 and CDR2: LNHDA and SQIVND (reference sequence). V shed 6 bases and J shed 5 bases, with 16 bases lying between them. Full variable domain (rest looked up from reference TRBV19 and TRBJ1-1): DGGITQSPKYLFRKEGQNVTLSCEQNLNHDAMYWYRQDPGQGLRLIYYSQIVNDFQKGDIAEGYSVSREKKESFPLTVTSAQKNPTAFYLCASSPRDGVTEAFFGQGTRLTVV.

The V and J genes are TRBV10-1 and TRBJ2-7; weak D call: TRBD1 (6 bases). Germline V lookup: CDR1 WNHNN, CDR2 SYGVQD (reference sequence). Trimming removed 6 bases from V and 3 bases from J, with 12 bases in between. This CDR3 is 13 amino acids long. The CDR3 reads CASSSGQSYEQYF. Written as DNA, the CDR3 is TGCGCCAGCAGCTCCGGACAGAGCTACGAGCAGTACTTC.

V usage is TRBV5-6 and J usage is TRBJ2-1; maybe TRBD2 (7 bases). The V and J ends lost 4 bases and 0 bases respectively, with 14 bases between them. This CDR3 region has 16 residues. CDR1 is SGHDT and CDR2 is YYEEEE in the germline V gene. CDR3 protein: CASSRGGPSSYNEQFF. In DNA, the CDR3 is TGTGCCAGCAGCAGGGGGGGGCCATCCTCCTACAATGAGCAGTTCTTC.

CDR3 sequence: CAIRGGDTQYF. CDR3 nucleotide sequence: TGTGCCATCAGGGGGGGAGATACGCAGTATTTT. The chain recombines TRBV10-3 with TRBJ2-3; maybe TRBD2 (6 bases). Germline CDR1 and CDR2: ENHRY and SYGVKD. This CDR3 contains 11 residues. Trimming removed 6 bases at V and 5 bases at J, with 6 bases between.

This rearrangement joins TRBV19 to TRBJ2-2; 7 nucleotides align to TRBD1. Germline lookup yields CDR1 LNHDA and CDR2 SQIVND (reference sequence). This CDR3 is 15 amino acids long. V lost 2 bases and J lost 4; bases outside the gene matches: 4. This CDR3 is CASSIRGLSTGELFF. CDR3 DNA sequence: TGTGCCAGTAGTATAAGGGGGCTTAGCACCGGGGAGCTGTTTTTT.

V gene TRBV12-3 or TRBV12-4 combines with J gene TRBJ1-2, with TRBD1 matching 7 bases. The CDR3 runs to 13 residues. V lost 5 bases and J lost 8; bases outside the gene matches: 8. The CDR3 reads CASSGQVGGGYTF. The CDR3 DNA is TGTGCCAGCAGTGGACAGGTCGGCGGGGGCTACACCTTC.

The rearrangement links TRBV5-1 to TRBJ1-2, with D perhaps matching TRBD1 (6 bases). In germline, CDR1 is SGHRS, CDR2 YFSETQ. Between the trimmed V and J ends, which lost 5 bases and 6 bases, there was a span of 8 bases. CDR3 length: 11 residues. The CDR3 DNA reads as TGCGCCAGCAGAGGGGGGGATGGCTACACCTTC. Its protein is CASRGGDGYTF.

The chain has TRBV6-6 and TRBJ2-1; 8 positions match TRBD2. The germline V gene has CDR1 MNHNY and CDR2 SVGAGI (reference sequence). This CDR3 region has 15 residues. CDR3 coding DNA: TGTGCGAGCGGACTAGCCCTTAACTCCTACAATGAGCAGTTCTTC. It codes for CASGLALNSYNEQFF.

This clone was counted once. The chain has TRBV3-1 (or the pseudogene TRBV3-2) and TRBJ2-7; D not resolved. This CDR3 contains 13 residues. The V gene lost 3 bases and the J gene lost 0 bases, with 6 bases spanning the gap. Per the germline V gene, CDR1 is LGHDT and CDR2 is YNNKEL (reference sequence). The CDR3: CASSHWSSYEQYF. The CDR3 nucleotides are TGTGCCAGCAGCCACTGGAGCTCCTACGAGCAGTACTTC.

The gene calls are TRBV6-5 and TRBJ2-7; 14 bases line up with TRBD2. This CDR3 has 15 amino acids. The junction had 10 bases not matched to a gene; V was cut back by 6 bases and J by 9 bases. The germline CDR1 and CDR2 sequences are MNHEY and SVGAGI. In DNA form, the CDR3 reads TGTGCCAGCAGAACGCCGGGACTAGCGGGAGCAGGGCAGTACTTC. This translates into CASRTPGLAGAGQYF.

Only a few counts were recorded for this clone. This sequence joins TRBV12-5 and TRBJ2-2, with D possibly matching TRBD2 (5 bases). The germline V gene has CDR1 LGHNT and CDR2 FRNRAP. CDR3 length: 17 amino acids. Trimming left V 3 bases short and J 2 bases short, with 16 bases between. The CDR3 nucleotides are TGTGCTAGTGGTTTCGGACTCGTGGTTCCTAACACCGGGGAGCTGTTTTTT. Its protein is CASGFGLVVPNTGELFF.

J is TRBJ1-4 and V is TRBV7-8; 7 bases align to TRBD1. J lost 7 bases, V lost 5 bases, and 13 bases had no gene match. The CDR3 loop spans 16 amino acids. Per germline, CDR1 SGHVS and CDR2 FQNEAQ. The CDR3 coding sequence is TGTGCCAGCAGCAGCAGACAGGGCGCCCAGGGTGAAAAACTGTTTTTT. Its protein is CASSSRQGAQGEKLFF.

This chain connects TRBV18 to TRBJ2-7; 14 nucleotides line up with TRBD2. After removal of 4 bases from V and 2 bases from J, the junction contained 10 bases not matched to a gene. Germline CDR1 and CDR2: KGHSH and LQKENI. The CDR3 loop spans 18 amino acids. CDR3 coding DNA: TGTGCCAGCTCACGCAGACCGGGACTAGCGGGAGACGCCTACGAGCAGTACTTC. Translated, it gives CASSRRPGLAGDAYEQYF.

The chain recombines TRBV13 with TRBJ2-7; a weak D match, TRBD2 (6 bases). The CDR3 spans 13 residues. The V gene's germline CDR1 is PRHDT and CDR2 FYEKMQ (reference sequence). The ends were cut back, 5 bases at V and 2 bases at J, with 10 bases in the middle. The CDR3 loop reads CASSPSGAYEQYF. CDR3 DNA sequence: TGTGCCAGCAGCCCCTCGGGGGCCTACGAGCAGTACTTC.

This CDR3 is CASSSPSSYEQYF. As DNA, the CDR3 is TGTGCCAGCAGCTCCCCGAGCTCCTACGAGCAGTACTTC. J is TRBJ2-7 and V is TRBV5-6; D remains unclear. The CDR3 covers 13 residues. V lost 3 bases, J lost 0 bases, and 7 bases lay in between. Per germline, CDR1 SGHDT and CDR2 YYEEEE.

This clone has a handful of counts. The chain links TRBV7-2 to TRBJ2-1; possibly TRBD2 for D (6 bases). In germline, CDR1 is SGHTA, CDR2 FQGNSA. Trimming removed 3 bases at V and 9 bases at J, with 12 bases between. The CDR3 is 13 amino acids. The CDR3 loop is CASSFRLVGEQFF. The CDR3 nucleotides read TGTGCCAGCAGCTTCAGACTAGTAGGTGAGCAGTTCTTC.

The CDR3: CASSQPKSRLGEQFF. DNA for the CDR3: TGCGCCAGCAGCCAACCGAAGTCGAGGTTAGGTGAGCAGTTCTTC. The chain links TRBV4-1 to TRBJ2-1; D is unresolved. Germline CDR1 is MGHRA and CDR2 is YSYEKL. Trimming cost V 2 bases and J 9 bases, with 17 bases left between them. This CDR3 has 15 residues.

The J gene is TRBJ1-3, the V gene TRBV7-6; tentative D call: TRBD1 (5 bases). The germline CDR1 and CDR2 sequences are SGHVS and FNYEAQ. The V end was cut by 5 bases, the J end by 6 bases, with 17 bases between. The CDR3 consists of 15 residues. DNA for the CDR3: TGTGCCAGCAGCACCGCCACGGGGGTTGCAAACACCATATATTTT. It yields the protein CASSTATGVANTIYF. Full variable domain (outside the CDR3, taken from reference TRBV7-6 and TRBJ1-3): GAGVSQSPRYKVTKRGQDVALRCDPISGHVSLYWYRQALGQGPEFLTYFNYEAQQDKSGLPNDRFSAERPEGSISTLTIQRTEQRDSAMYRCASSTATGVANTIYFGEGSWLTVV.

With regard to this clone: The junction shows a germline mismatch at one end, possibly a read error. V gene TRBV7-7 combines with J gene TRBJ2-1; D might be TRBD1 (6 bases). This CDR3 is built from 13 residues. The germline V gene has CDR1 SSHAT and CDR2 FNYEAQ (reference sequence). CDR3 nucleotide sequence: TGTGCTAGCAGCATACAGGGATACAATGAGCAGTTCTTC. It encodes CASSIQGYNEQFF.

This clone has a handful of counts. V usage is TRBV10-2 and J usage is TRBJ2-3; tentative D call: TRBD1 (6 bases). The CDR3 extends over 13 amino acids. V was pared by 3 bases and J by 6 bases, with 10 bases between. Looked up from germline, CDR1 is WSHSY and CDR2 is SAAADI. Here the CDR3 reads CASSEARGDTQYF. The DNA for the CDR3 is TGCGCCAGCAGTGAAGCAAGGGGGGATACGCAGTATTTT.

The rearrangement uses TRBV4-1 and TRBJ1-2; the D gene is possibly TRBD1 (5 bases). V was pared by 3 bases and J by 5 bases, with 16 bases between. Germline CDR1 and CDR2: MGHRA and YSYEKL. CDR3 length equals 15 residues. CDR3 sequence (DNA): TGCGCCAGCAGCCAGGACCAGGGAGGAAGGTATGGCTACACCTTC. Its protein is CASSQDQGGRYGYTF.

This rearrangement joins TRBV7-2 to TRBJ2-1; maybe TRBD2 (7 bases). The CDR3 has 14 residues. The V end lost 5 bases, the J end lost 10 bases, and 18 bases lay between the germline ends. Germline V gene lookup returns CDR1 SGHTA and CDR2 FQGNSA. This chain's CDR3 is CASSATLQGGEQFF. The CDR3 nucleotides read TGTGCCAGCAGCGCTACATTACAGGGAGGGGAGCAGTTCTTC.

The gene calls are TRBV19 and TRBJ2-5; the D gene is possibly TRBD2 (5 bases). Germline V lookup: CDR1 LNHDA, CDR2 SQIVND (reference sequence). CDR3 length equals 14 residues. V was cut by 3 bases and J by 5 bases, with 13 bases left in between. CDR3 nucleotide sequence: TGTGCCAGTAGTATCGGCCCGGGCGGGGAGACCCAGTACTTC. Translating gives CASSIGPGGETQYF. The complete variable domain, with remaining parts taken from reference TRBV19 and TRBJ2-5, reads DGGITQSPKYLFRKEGQNVTLSCEQNLNHDAMYWYRQDPGQGLRLIYYSQIVNDFQKGDIAEGYSVSREKKESFPLTVTSAQKNPTAFYLCASSIGPGGETQYFGPGTRLLVL.

The chain uses TRBV9 and TRBJ2-2, with 8 bases identical to TRBD2. The CDR3 has 15 residues. V was clipped by 4 bases and J by 5 bases; unmatched bases: 7. CDR1 is SGDLS, CDR2 YYNGEE, per germline. The CDR3 loop reads CASSKPASGTGELFF. The CDR3 bases are TGTGCCAGCAGCAAGCCGGCTAGCGGGACCGGGGAGCTGTTTTTT.